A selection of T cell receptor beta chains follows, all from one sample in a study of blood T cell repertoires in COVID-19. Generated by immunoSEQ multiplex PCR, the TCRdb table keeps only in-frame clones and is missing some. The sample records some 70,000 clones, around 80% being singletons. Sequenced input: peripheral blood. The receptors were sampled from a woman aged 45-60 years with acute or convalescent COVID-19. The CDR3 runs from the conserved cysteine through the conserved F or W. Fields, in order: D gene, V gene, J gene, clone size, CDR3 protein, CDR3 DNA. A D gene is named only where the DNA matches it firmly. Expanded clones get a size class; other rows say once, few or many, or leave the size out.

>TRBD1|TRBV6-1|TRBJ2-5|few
CASSEFWTGTETQYF
TGTGCCAGCAGTGAATTCTGGACAGGGACTGAGACCCAGTACTTC
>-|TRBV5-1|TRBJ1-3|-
CASSPEAGTLSGNTIYF
TGCGCCAGCAGCCCCGAGGCGGGCACTCTCTCTGGAAACACCATATATTTT
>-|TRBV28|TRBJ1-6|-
CASRIAGPRSPLHF
TGTGCCAGCAGGATCGCAGGGCCGCGTTCACCCCTCCACTTT
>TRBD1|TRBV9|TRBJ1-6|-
CASSVLTGQGPYNSPLHF
TGTGCCAGCAGCGTCTTGACGGGACAGGGCCCCTATAATTCACCCCTCCACTTT
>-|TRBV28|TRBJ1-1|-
CASSLSTLGTEAFF
TGTGCCAGCAGTTTATCGACCCTCGGGACTGAAGCTTTCTTT
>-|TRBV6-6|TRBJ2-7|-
CASSYSMGAGVEQYF
TGTGCCAGCAGTTACTCGATGGGGGCAGGGGTTGAGCAGTACTTC
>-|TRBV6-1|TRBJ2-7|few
CASSEFGLAFSPYEQYF
TGTGCCAGCAGTGAATTTGGTCTAGCGTTTAGTCCCTACGAGCAGTACTTC
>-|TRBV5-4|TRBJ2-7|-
CASSLPPTEFGEQYF
TGTGCCAGCAGCTTGCCCCCGACAGAGTTCGGGGAGCAGTACTTC
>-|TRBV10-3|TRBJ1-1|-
CAISGTDNTEAFF
TGTGCCATCAGTGGGACAGATAACACTGAAGCTTTCTTT
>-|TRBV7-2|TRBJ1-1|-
CASSLSRAEAFF
TGTGCCAGCAGCTTATCGAGGGCTGAAGCTTTCTTT
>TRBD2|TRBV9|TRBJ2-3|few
CASSAVAGGSTDTQYF
TGTGCCAGCAGCGCGGTAGCGGGAGGAAGCACAGATACGCAGTATTTT
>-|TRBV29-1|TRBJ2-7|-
CSVESVNEQYF
TGCAGCGTTGAATCAGTCAACGAGCAGTACTTC
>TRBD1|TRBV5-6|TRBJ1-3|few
CASSLGQGAGNTIYF
TGTGCCAGCAGCCTGGGACAGGGGGCAGGAAACACCATATATTTT
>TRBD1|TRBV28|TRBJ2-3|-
CASSQSTGTGWASTDTQYF
TGTGCCAGCAGTCAGTCCACCGGGACAGGATGGGCTAGCACAGATACGCAGTATTTT
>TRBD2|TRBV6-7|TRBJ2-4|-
CASKVRLAGVVGDIQYF
TGTGCCAGCAAGGTTCGGCTAGCGGGAGTGGTGGGGGACATTCAGTACTTC
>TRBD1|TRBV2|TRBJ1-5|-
CASSEGTGGGVRQPQHF
TGTGCCAGCAGTGAGGGCACAGGGGGTGGGGTGCGTCAGCCCCAGCATTTT
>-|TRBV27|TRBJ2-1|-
CASSPSGNEQFF
TGTGCCAGCAGTCCGAGCGGCAATGAGCAGTTCTTC
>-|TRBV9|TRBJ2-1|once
CASSVQGEVSNEQFF
TGTGCCAGCAGCGTCCAAGGGGAGGTGTCCAATGAGCAGTTCTTC
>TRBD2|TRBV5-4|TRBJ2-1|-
CASSFSGPLEFF
TGTGCCAGCAGCTTTAGCGGGCCCCTGGAGTTCTTC
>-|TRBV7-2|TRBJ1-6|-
CASSLAGSRPLHF
TGTGCCAGCAGCTTAGCGGGTAGCAGACCCCTCCACTTT
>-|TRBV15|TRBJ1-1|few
CATSRDLGDTEAFF
TGTGCCACCAGCAGAGATCTGGGAGACACTGAAGCTTTCTTT
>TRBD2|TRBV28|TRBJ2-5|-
CASSLNTGTRGETQYF
TGTGCCAGCAGTTTAAACACGGGGACTAGAGGGGAGACCCAGTACTTC
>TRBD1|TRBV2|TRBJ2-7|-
CASTGQGSVEQYF
TGTGCCAGCACGGGACAGGGGTCAGTGGAGCAGTACTTC
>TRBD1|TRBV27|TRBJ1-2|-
CASSETGGYGYTF
TGTGCCAGCAGCGAAACAGGGGGCTATGGCTACACCTTC
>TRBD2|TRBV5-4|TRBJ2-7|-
CASSPGSGLAGAYEQYF
TGTGCCAGCAGCCCAGGCTCAGGACTAGCGGGAGCATACGAGCAGTACTTC
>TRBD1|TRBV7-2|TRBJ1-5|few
CASSKGQGNQPQHF
TGTGCCAGCAGCAAGGGACAGGGGAACCAGCCCCAGCATTTT